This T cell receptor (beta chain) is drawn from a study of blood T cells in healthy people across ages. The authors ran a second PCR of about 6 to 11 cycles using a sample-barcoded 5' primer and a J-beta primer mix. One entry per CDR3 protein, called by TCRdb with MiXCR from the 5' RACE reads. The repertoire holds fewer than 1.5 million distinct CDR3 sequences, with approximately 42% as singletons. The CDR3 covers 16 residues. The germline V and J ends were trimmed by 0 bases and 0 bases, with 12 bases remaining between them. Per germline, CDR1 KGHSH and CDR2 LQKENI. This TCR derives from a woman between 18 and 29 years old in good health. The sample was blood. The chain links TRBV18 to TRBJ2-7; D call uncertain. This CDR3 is CASSPPGQKSSYEQYF. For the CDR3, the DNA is TGTGCCAGCTCACCACCCGGGCAGAAGAGCTCCTACGAGCAGTACTTC.